This T cell receptor (beta chain) was sequenced for a study of shared clonotypes between healthy human individuals. Across the study: Participating donors consisted of a couple of women and a few men aged 18 to 49. CD4 naive and memory got three plates each, CD8 naive two, CD8 memory one.

With regard to this clone: At one boundary the junction diverges from the germline segment, which might be a read error.

The CDR3 contains 13 residues. Germline lookup yields CDR1 MNHNY and CDR2 SVGAGI (reference sequence). Naive-designated CD8 cells lacked CD45RO, were positively enriched for CCR7, and omitted terminally differentiated effector memory CD45RA+ cells. Over several immunoSEQ plates, each subset's genomic DNA was distributed in even portions. Method: immunoSEQ multiplex PCR; TCRdb's copy keeps in-frame clones and lacks some. This table holds about 2.2 million clones, 93% found once. V usage is TRBV6-6 and J usage is TRBJ2-2, with a tentative D call TRBD2 (5 bases). The receptor's source is a man aged 18 to 35 in good health. Some clones in this sample may be carry-over from other donors' samples. What was sequenced was naive CD8+ T cells from PBMCs. CDR3 region: CASTYSRDGELFF. The CDR3 region has the DNA TGTGCCAGCACTTACTCGAGGGATGGGGAGCTGTTTTTT.